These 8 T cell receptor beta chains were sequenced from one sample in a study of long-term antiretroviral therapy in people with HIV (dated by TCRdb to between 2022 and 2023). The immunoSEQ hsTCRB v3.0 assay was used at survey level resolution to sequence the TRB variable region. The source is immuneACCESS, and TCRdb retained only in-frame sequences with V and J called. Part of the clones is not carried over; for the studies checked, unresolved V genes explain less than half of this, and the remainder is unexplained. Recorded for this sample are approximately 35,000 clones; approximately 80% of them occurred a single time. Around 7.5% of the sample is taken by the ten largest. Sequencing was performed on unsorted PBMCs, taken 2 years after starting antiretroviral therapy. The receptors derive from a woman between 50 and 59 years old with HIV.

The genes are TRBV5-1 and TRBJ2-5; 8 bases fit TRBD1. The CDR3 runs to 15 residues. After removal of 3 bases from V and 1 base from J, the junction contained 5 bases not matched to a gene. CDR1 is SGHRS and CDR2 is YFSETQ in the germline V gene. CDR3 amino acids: CASSWGQAGQETQYF. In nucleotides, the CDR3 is TGCGCCAGCAGCTGGGGACAGGCCGGCCAAGAGACCCAGTACTTC. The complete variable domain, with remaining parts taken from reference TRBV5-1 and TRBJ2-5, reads KAGVTQTPRYLIKTRGQQVTLSCSPISGHRSVSWYQQTPGQGLQFLFEYFSETQRNKGNFPGRFSGRQFSNSRSEMNVSTLELGDSALYLCASSWGQAGQETQYFGPGTRLLVL.

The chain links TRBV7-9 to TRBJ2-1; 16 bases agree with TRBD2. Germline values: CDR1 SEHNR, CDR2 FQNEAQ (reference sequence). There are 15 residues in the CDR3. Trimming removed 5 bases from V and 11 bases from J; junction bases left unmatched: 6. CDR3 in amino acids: CASSQGTSGGGKQFF. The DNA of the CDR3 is TGTGCCAGCAGCCAGGGGACTAGCGGGGGGGGGAAGCAGTTCTTC.

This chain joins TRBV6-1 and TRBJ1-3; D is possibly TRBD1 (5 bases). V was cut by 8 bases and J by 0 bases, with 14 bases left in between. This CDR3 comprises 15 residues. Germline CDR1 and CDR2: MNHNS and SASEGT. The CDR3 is CASSRDFGSGNTIYF. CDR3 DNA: TGTGCCAGCTCCCGGGACTTTGGCTCTGGAAACACCATATATTTT.

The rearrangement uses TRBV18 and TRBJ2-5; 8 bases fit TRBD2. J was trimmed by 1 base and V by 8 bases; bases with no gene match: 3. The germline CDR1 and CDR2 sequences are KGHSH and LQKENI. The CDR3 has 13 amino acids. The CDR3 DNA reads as TGTGCCAGCACCACTAGCGGCCAAGAGACCCAGTACTTC. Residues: CASTTSGQETQYF.

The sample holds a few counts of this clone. CDR3 protein: CASSDGRYYGYTF. The CDR3 coding sequence is TGTGCCAGCAGTGATGGACGGTACTATGGCTACACCTTC. This sequence joins TRBV25-1 and TRBJ1-2; no clear D. Looked up from germline, CDR1 is MGHDK and CDR2 is SYGVNS. V lost 3 bases to trimming and J lost 3 bases, with 8 bases between them. This CDR3 is 13 amino acids long.

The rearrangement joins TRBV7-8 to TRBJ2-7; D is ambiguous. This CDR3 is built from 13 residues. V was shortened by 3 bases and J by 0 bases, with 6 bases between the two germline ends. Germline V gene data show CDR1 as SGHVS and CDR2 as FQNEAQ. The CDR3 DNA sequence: TGTGCCAGCAGCTTTTACAGCTCCTACGAGCAGTACTTC. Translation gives CASSFYSSYEQYF.

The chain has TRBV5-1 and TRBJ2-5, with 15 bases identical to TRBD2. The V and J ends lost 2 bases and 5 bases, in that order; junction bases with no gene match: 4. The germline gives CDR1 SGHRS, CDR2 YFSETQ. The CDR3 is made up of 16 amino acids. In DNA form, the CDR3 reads TGCGCCAGCAGCTTCGGACTAGCGGGGGGGGTGGAGACCCAGTACTTC. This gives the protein CASSFGLAGGVETQYF.

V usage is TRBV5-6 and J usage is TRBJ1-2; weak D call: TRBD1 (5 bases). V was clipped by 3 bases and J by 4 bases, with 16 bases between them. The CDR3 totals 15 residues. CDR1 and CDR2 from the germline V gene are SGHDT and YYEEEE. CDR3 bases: TGTGCCAGCAGCTCCGGACACCCCAAAATCTATGGCTACACCTTC. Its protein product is CASSSGHPKIYGYTF.